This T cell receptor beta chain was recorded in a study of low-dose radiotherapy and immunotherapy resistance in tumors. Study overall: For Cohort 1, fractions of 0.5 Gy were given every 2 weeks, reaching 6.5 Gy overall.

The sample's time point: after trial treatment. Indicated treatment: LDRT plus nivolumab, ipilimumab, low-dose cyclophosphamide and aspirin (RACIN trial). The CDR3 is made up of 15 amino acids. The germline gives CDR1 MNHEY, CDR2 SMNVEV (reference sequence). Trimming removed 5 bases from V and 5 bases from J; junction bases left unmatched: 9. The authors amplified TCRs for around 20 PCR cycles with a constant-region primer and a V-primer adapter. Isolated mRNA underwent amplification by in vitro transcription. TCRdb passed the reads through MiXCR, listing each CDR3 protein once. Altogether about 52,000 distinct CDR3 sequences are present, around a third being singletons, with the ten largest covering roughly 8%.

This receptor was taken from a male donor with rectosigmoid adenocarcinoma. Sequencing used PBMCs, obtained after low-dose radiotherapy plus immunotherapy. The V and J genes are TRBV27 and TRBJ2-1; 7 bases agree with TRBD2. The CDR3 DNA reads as TGTGCCAGCAGTCGGCCGGGACTACCGAACAATGAGCAGTTCTTC. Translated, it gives CASSRPGLPNNEQFF.